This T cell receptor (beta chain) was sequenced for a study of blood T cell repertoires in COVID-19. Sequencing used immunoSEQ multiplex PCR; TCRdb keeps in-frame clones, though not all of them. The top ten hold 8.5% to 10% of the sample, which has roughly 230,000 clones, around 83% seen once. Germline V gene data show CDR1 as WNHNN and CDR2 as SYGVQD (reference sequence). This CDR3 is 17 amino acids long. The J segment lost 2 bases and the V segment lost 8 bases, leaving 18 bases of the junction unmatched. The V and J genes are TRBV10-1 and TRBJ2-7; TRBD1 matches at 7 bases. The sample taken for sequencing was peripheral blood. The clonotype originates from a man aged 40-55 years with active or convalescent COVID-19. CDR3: CASSPPLSDRDTYEQYF. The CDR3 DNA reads TGCGCCAGCTCGCCCCCCTTATCTGACAGGGATACCTACGAGCAGTACTTC.